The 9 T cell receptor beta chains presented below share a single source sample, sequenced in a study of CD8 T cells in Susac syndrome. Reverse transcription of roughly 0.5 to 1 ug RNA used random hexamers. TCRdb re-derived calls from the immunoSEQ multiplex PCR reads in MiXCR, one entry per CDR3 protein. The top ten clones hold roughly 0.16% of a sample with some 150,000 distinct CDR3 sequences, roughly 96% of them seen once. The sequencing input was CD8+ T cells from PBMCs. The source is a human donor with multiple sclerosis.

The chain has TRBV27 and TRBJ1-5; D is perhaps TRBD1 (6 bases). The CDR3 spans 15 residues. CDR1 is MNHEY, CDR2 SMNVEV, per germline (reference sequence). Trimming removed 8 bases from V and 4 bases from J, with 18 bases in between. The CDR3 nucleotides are TGTGCCAGCCGTACGGGGGGGGCGCATAATCAGCCCCAGCATTTT. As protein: CASRTGGAHNQPQHF.

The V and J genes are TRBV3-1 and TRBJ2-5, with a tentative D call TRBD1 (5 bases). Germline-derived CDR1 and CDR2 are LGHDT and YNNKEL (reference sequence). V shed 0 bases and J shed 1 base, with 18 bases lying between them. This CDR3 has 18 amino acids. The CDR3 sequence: CASSQDPWVGAIQETQYF. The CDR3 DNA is TGTGCCAGCAGCCAAGACCCCTGGGTAGGGGCGATCCAAGAGACCCAGTACTTC.

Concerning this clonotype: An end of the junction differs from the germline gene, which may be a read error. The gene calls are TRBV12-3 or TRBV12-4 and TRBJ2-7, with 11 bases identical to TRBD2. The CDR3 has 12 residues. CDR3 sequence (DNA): TGTGCCAGCAGTTTAGGACTAGCGGGGCCCCAGTTC. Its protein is CASSLGLAGPQF.

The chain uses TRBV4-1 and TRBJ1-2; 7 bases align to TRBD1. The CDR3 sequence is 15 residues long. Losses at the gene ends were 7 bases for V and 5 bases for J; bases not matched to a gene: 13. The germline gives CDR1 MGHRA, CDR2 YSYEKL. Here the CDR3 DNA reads TGCGCCAGCACCGGTTGGACAGGAGACCTGTATGGCTACACCTTC. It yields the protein CASTGWTGDLYGYTF.

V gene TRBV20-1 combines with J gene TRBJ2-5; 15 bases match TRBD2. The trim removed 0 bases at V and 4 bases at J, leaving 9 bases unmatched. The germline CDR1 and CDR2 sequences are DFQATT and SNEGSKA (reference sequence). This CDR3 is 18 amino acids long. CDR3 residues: CSARDRRTSGGAGETQYF. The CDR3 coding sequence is TGCAGTGCTAGAGATAGGCGGACTAGCGGGGGGGCTGGAGAGACCCAGTACTTC.

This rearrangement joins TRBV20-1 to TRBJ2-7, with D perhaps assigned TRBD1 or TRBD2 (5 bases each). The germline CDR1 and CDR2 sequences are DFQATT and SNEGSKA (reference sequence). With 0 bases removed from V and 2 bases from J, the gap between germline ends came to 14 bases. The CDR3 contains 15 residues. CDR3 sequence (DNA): TGCAGTGCTAGAGATCGCAGGGACGATACCTACGAGCAGTACTTC. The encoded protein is CSARDRRDDTYEQYF.

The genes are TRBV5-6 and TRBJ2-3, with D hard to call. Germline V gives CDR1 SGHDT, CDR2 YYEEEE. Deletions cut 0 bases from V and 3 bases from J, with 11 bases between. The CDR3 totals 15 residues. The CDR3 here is CASSLGADWTDTQYF. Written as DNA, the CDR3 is TGTGCCAGCAGCTTGGGCGCAGATTGGACAGATACGCAGTATTTT.

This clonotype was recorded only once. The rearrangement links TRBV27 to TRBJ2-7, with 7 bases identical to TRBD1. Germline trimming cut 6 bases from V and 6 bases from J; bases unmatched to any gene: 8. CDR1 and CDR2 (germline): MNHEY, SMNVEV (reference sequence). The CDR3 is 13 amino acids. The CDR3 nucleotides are TGTGCCAGCAGCTCCAGGACAGGCAGCGAGCAGTACTTC. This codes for CASSSRTGSEQYF.

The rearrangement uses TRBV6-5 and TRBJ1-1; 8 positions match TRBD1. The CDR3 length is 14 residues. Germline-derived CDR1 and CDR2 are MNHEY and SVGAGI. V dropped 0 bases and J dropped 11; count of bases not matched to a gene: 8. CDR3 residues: CASSYSVTGERAFF. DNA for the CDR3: TGTGCCAGCAGTTACTCGGTGACAGGGGAGAGGGCTTTCTTT.